This T cell receptor beta chain originates from a study of blood T cell repertoires in COVID-19. This CDR3 contains 15 residues. Trimming took off 1 base at V and 4 bases at J, with 13 bases between the two ends. Germline V CDR1 and CDR2: SGHRS, YFSETQ. The repertoire was sequenced with immunoSEQ multiplex PCR; TCRdb's copy has only in-frame clones and lacks some. The sample lists hundreds of thousands of clones; 80% to 90% were seen once. The clonotype was recovered from a man aged 18-30 years with COVID-19, enrolled during active disease. V is TRBV5-1 and J is TRBJ2-3, with D possibly being TRBD2 (6 bases). Source material: peripheral blood. The DNA for the CDR3 is TGCGCCAGCAGCTTGCGGGGGAAGGGTGCAGATACGCAGTATTTT. This gives the protein CASSLRGKGADTQYF.